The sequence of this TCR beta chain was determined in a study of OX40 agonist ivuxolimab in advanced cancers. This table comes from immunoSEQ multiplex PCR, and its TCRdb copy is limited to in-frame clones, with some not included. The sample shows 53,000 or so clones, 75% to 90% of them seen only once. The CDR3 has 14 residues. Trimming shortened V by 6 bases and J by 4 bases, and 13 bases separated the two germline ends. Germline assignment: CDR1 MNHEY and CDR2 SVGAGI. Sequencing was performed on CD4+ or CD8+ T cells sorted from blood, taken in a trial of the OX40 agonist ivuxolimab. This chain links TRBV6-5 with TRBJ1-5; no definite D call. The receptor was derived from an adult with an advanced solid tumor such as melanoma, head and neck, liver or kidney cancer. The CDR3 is CASSLHRENQPQHF. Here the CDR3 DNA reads TGTGCCAGCAGCCTTCACCGGGAGAATCAGCCCCAGCATTTT.